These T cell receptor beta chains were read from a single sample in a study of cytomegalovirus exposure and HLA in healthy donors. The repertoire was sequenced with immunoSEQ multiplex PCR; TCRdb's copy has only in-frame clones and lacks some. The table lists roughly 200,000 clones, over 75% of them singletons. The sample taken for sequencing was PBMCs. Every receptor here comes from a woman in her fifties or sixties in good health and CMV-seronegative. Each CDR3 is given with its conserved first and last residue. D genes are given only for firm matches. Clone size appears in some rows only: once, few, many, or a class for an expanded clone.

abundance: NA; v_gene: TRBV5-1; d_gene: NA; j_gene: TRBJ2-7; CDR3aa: CASSSATDTYEQYF; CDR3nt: TGCGCCAGCAGCTCGGCGACAGATACCTACGAGCAGTACTTC
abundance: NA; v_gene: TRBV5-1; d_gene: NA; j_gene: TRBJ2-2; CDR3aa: CATSTGNLGELFF; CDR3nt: TGCGCCACATCCACGGGTAACCTTGGGGAGCTGTTTTTT
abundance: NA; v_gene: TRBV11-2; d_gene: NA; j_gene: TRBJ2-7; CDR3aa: CASSSNYVIDSYEQYF; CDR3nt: TGTGCCAGCAGCTCCAACTACGTAATCGACTCCTACGAGCAGTACTTC
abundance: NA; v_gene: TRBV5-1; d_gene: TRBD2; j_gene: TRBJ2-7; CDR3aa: CASSFKSQAGGAGEQYF; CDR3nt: TGCGCCAGCAGCTTCAAGTCTCAGGCGGGGGGGGCTGGGGAGCAGTACTTC
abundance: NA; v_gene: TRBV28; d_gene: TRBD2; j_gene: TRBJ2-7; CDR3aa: CASRRAGGPYEQYF; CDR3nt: TGTGCCAGCAGACGAGCGGGAGGGCCGTACGAGCAGTACTTC
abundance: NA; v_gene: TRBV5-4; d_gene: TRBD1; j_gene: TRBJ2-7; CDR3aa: CASSAGQGSWGNEQYF; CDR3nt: TGTGCCAGCAGCGCAGGACAGGGTTCTTGGGGAAACGAGCAGTACTTC
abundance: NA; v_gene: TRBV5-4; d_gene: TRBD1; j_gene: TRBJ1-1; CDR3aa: CASSSGTGSPTEAFF; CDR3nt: TGTGCCAGCAGCTCTGGGACAGGGAGTCCCACTGAAGCTTTCTTT
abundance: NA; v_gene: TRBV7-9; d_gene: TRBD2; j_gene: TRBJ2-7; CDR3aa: CASRAGISYEQYF; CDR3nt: TGTGCCAGCAGAGCGGGAATCTCCTACGAGCAGTACTTC
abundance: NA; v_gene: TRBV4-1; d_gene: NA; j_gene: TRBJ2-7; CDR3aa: CASSQETRASEQYF; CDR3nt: TGCGCCAGCAGCCAAGAGACCAGGGCGAGCGAGCAGTACTTC
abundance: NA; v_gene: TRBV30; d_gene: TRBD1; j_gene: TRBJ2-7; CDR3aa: CAWGRDRDEQYF; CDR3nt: TGTGCCTGGGGCCGGGACAGGGACGAGCAGTACTTC
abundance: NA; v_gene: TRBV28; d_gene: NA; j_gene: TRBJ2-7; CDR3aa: CASTQRANYHYGEQYF; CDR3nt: TGTGCCAGCACTCAAAGAGCTAACTACCACTACGGGGAGCAGTACTTC
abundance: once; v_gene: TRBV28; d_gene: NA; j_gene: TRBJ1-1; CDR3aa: CASSLAATEAFF; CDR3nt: TGTGCCAGCAGTTTGGCTGCCACTGAAGCTTTCTTT
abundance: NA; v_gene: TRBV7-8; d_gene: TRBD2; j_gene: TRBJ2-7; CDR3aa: CASSLAGLAGSPPYEQYF; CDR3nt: TGTGCCAGCAGCTTAGCCGGACTAGCGGGGAGCCCCCCCTACGAGCAGTACTTC
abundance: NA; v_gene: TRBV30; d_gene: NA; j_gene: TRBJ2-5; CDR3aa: CAWSLGGETQYF; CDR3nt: TGTGCCTGGAGTTTGGGGGGAGAGACCCAGTACTTC
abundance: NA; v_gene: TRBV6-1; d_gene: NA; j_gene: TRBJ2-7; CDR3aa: CASSRTATYEQYF; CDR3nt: TGTGCCAGCAGTCGGACAGCGACCTACGAGCAGTACTTC
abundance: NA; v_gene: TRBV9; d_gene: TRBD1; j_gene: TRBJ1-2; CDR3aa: CASSREPGQPYGYTF; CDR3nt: TGTGCCAGCTCTCGCGAACCGGGACAGCCCTATGGCTACACCTTC
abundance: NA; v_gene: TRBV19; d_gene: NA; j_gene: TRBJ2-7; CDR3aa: CASSIGAREQYF; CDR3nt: TGTGCCAGTAGTATAGGGGCCAGGGAGCAGTACTTC
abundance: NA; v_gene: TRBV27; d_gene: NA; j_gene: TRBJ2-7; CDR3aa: CASSLFGGAPYEQYF; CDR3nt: TGTGCCAGCAGTTTATTCGGTGGTGCACCGTACGAGCAGTACTTC
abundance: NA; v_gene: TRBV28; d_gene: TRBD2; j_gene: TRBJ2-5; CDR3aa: CASSSDLAGYQETQYF; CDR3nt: TGTGCCAGCAGTTCCGACCTAGCGGGTTACCAAGAGACCCAGTACTTC
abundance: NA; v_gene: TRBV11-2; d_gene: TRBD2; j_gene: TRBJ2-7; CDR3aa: CASSSGTTSYEQYF; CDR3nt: TGTGCCAGCAGCTCCGGGACTACGTCCTACGAGCAGTACTTC
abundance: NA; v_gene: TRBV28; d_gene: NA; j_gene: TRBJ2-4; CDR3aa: CASRRGGELVQYF; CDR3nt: TGTGCCAGCAGGCGGGGTGGGGAGCTTGTTCAGTACTTC
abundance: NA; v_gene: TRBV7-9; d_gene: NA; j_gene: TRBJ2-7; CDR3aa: CASSQGGRVGPYEQYF; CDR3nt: TGTGCCAGCAGCCAGGGGGGCCGGGTGGGACCCTACGAGCAGTACTTC
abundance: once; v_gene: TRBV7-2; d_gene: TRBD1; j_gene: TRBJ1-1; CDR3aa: CAQTRRDRMATEAFF; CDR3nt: TGTGCACAAACGAGGCGGGACAGGATGGCCACTGAAGCTTTCTTT
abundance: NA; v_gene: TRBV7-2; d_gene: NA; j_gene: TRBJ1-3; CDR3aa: CASSAGASGNTIYF; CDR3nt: TGTGCCAGCAGCGCAGGGGCTTCCGGAAACACCATATATTTT
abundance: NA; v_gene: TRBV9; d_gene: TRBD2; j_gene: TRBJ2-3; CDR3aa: CASSLRGSGGADTQYF; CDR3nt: TGTGCCAGCAGCCTCAGAGGCTCGGGGGGAGCAGATACGCAGTATTTT
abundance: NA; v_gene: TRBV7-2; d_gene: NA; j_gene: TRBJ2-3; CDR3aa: CASSLWGTSSTDTQYF; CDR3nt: TGTGCCAGCAGCTTATGGGGGACTTCTAGCACAGATACGCAGTATTTT
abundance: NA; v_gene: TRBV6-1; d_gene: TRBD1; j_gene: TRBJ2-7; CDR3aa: CASSWDRGHYEQYF; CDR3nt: TGTGCCAGCAGTTGGGACAGGGGTCACTACGAGCAGTACTTC
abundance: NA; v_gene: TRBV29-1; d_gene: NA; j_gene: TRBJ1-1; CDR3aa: CSVESTENTEAFF; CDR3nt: TGCAGCGTTGAATCCACTGAGAACACTGAAGCTTTCTTT
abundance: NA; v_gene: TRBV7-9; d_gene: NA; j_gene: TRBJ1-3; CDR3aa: CSSSPPTWASGNTIYF; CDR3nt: TGTTCCAGCAGCCCTCCGACGTGGGCCTCTGGAAACACCATATATTTT
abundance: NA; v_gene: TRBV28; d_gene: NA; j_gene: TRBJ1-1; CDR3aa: CASSFAGDNTEAFF; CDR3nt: TGTGCCAGCAGTTTTGCAGGGGACAACACTGAAGCTTTCTTT
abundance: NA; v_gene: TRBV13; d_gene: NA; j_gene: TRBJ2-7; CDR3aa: CASSRTPRLEQYF; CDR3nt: TGTGCCAGCAGTCGTACACCTCGACTCGAGCAGTACTTC
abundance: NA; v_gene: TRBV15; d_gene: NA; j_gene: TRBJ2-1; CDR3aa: CATSRDRDTDNEQFF; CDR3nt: TGTGCCACCAGCAGAGACCGGGACACGGACAATGAGCAGTTCTTC
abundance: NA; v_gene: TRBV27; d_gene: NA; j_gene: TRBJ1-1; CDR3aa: CASSFHKLNTEAFF; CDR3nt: TGTGCCAGCAGTTTCCACAAATTGAACACTGAAGCTTTCTTT
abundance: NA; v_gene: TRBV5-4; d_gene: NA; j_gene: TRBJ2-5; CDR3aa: CASSYSTDQETQYF; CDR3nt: TGTGCCAGCAGCTACTCGACAGATCAAGAGACCCAGTACTTC
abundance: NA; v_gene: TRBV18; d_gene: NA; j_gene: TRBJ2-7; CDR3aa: CASSPRATSYEQYF; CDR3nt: TGTGCCAGCTCACCACGGGCCACATCCTACGAGCAGTACTTC
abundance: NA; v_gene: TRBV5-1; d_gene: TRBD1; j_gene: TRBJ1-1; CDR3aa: CASSSGTGVDTEAFF; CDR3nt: TGCGCCAGCAGCTCCGGGACAGGGGTGGACACTGAAGCTTTCTTT
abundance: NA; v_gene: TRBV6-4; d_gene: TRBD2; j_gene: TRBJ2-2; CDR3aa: CATALAGLTGELFF; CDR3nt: TGTGCCACCGCACTAGCGGGTCTCACCGGGGAGCTGTTTTTT
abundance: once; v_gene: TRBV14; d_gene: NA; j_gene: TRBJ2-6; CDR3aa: CASSHNSGANVLTF; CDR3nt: TGTGCCAGCAGCCACAACTCTGGGGCCAACGTCCTGACTTTC
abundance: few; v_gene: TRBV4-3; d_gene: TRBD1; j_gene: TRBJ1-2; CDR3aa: CASSQDQDRVNYGYTF; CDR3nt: TGCGCCAGCAGCCAAGATCAGGACAGGGTTAACTATGGCTACACCTTC
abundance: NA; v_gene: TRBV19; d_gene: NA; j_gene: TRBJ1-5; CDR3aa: CASSIDRDQPQHF; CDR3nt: TGTGCCAGTAGTATAGACAGGGATCAGCCCCAGCATTTT
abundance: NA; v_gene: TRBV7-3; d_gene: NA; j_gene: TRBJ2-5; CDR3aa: CASSLGGIGQETQYF; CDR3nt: TGTGCCAGCAGCTTAGGCGGAATTGGCCAAGAGACCCAGTACTTC
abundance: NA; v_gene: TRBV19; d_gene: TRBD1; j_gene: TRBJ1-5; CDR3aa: CASSRPGQRNQPQHF; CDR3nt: TGTGCCAGTAGCCGTCCGGGACAGAGAAATCAGCCCCAGCATTTT
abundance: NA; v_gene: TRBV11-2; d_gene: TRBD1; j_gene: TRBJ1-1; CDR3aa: CASSLVRGLTEAFF; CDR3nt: TGTGCCAGCAGCTTAGTAAGGGGGCTCACTGAAGCTTTCTTT
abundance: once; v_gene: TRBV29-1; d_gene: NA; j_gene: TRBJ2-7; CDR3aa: CSVRSGQKAYEQYF; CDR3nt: TGCAGCGTTAGATCAGGACAAAAAGCCTACGAGCAGTACTTC
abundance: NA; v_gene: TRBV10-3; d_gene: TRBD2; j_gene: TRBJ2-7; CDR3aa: CAIKAGPYEQYF; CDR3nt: TGTGCCATCAAAGCGGGACCCTACGAGCAGTACTTC
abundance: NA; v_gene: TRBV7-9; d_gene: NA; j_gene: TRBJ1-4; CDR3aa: CASSFTGLGEKLFF; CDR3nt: TGTGCCAGCAGCTTTACAGGGCTGGGTGAAAAACTGTTTTTT
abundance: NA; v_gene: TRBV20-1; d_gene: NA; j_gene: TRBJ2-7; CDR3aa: CSARGQYEQYF; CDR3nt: TGCAGTGCTAGAGGTCAGTACGAGCAGTACTTC
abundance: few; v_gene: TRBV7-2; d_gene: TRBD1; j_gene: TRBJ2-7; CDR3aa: CASSSFQGALGEQYF; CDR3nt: TGTGCCAGCAGCTCGTTCCAGGGGGCTTTAGGGGAGCAGTACTTC
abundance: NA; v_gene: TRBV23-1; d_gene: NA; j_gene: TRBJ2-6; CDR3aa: CASSQWQGIPPGANVLTF; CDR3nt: TGCGCCAGCAGTCAATGGCAGGGGATCCCCCCTGGGGCCAACGTCCTGACTTTC
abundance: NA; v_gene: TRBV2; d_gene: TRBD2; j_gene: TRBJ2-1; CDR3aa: CASSEIGREKNEQFF; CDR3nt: TGTGCCAGCAGTGAAATTGGGCGGGAGAAGAATGAGCAGTTCTTC
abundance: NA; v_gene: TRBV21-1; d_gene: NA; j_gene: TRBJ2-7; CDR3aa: CASSKDRAGTSLPYYEQYF; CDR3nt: TGTGCCAGCAGCAAAGACCGAGCGGGGACGTCACTCCCCTACTACGAGCAGTACTTC
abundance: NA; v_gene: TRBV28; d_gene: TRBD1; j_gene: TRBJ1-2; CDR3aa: CASSLIGQAPLGYGYTF; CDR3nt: TGTGCCAGCAGTTTAATCGGACAGGCACCTCTAGGCTATGGCTACACCTTC
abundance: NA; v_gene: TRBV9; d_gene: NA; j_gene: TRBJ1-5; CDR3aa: CASSVGGGGNQPQHF; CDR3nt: TGTGCCAGCAGCGTAGGGGGGGGAGGCAATCAGCCCCAGCATTTT
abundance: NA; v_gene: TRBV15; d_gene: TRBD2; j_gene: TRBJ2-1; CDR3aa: CATSSPLGLAGGPIVNEQFF; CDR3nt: TGTGCCACCAGCAGCCCCCTGGGACTAGCGGGGGGCCCCATCGTGAATGAGCAGTTCTTC
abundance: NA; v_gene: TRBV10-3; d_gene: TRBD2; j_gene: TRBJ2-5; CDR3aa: CAISEGGLVGLETQYF; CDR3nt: TGTGCCATCAGTGAAGGGGGACTAGTTGGACTAGAGACCCAGTACTTC